The next 18 T cell receptor beta chains were all read from a single sample in a study of cytomegalovirus exposure and HLA in healthy donors. Researchers ran the PCR with 60 Vbeta and 13 Jbeta primers. Sequencing was performed with immunoSEQ multiplex PCR; in TCRdb, only in-frame clones are kept and a portion is missing. The table has around 110,000 clones, 65% to 80% seen once. The material sequenced was PBMCs. Receptor source: a woman aged 50 to 65 in good health and CMV-seropositive.

This chain links TRBV7-9 with TRBJ1-2; 8 bases fit TRBD1. CDR1 and CDR2 (germline): SEHNR, FQNEAQ (reference sequence). V was pared by 5 bases and J by 3 bases, with 2 bases of the junction left unmatched. CDR3 size: 13 residues. The CDR3 nucleotides are TGTGCCAGCAGCCCGGACAGGGACTATGGCTACACCTTC. Protein product: CASSPDRDYGYTF.

The chain uses TRBV25-1 and TRBJ2-6; the D is unclear. The V gene's germline CDR1 is MGHDK and CDR2 SYGVNS. V was trimmed by 3 bases and J by 0 bases, leaving 3 bases between them. The CDR3 spans 14 residues. Written as DNA, the CDR3 is TGTGCCAGCAGTGATTACTCTGGGGCCAACGTCCTGACTTTC. Protein: CASSDYSGANVLTF.

The chain is built from TRBV12-5 and TRBJ2-1; D unresolved. Germline V gene data show CDR1 as LGHNT and CDR2 as FRNRAP. This CDR3 is built from 11 residues. Deletions cut 6 bases from V and 6 bases from J, with 6 bases between. As DNA, the CDR3 is TGTGCTAGTGGCATCAGCAATGAGCAGTTCTTC. It codes for CASGISNEQFF. Full variable domain (outside the CDR3, taken from reference TRBV12-5 and TRBJ2-1): DARVTQTPRHKVTEMGQEVTMRCQPILGHNTVFWYRQTMMQGLELLAYFRNRAPLDDSGMPKDRFSAEMPDATLATLKIQPSEPRDSAVYFCASGISNEQFFGPGTRLTVL.

This chain links TRBV5-1 with TRBJ2-3, with TRBD1 identical over 9 bases. The CDR3 consists of 14 residues. Trimming took 2 bases from V and 5 from J; bases not matched to a gene: 3. Germline-derived CDR1 and CDR2 are SGHRS and YFSETQ. In DNA, the CDR3 is TGCGCCAGCAGCTTACAGGGGGCAGGAGATACGCAGTATTTT. As protein: CASSLQGAGDTQYF. Full variable domain (rest looked up from reference TRBV5-1 and TRBJ2-3): KAGVTQTPRYLIKTRGQQVTLSCSPISGHRSVSWYQQTPGQGLQFLFEYFSETQRNKGNFPGRFSGRQFSNSRSEMNVSTLELGDSALYLCASSLQGAGDTQYFGPGTRLTVL.

The chain employs TRBV7-2 and TRBJ2-7; TRBD2 matches at 13 bases. The V and J ends lost 3 bases and 5 bases, in that order; junction bases with no gene match: 10. Germline CDR1 reads SGHTA; CDR2 reads FQGNSA. This CDR3 has 17 amino acids. The CDR3 loop is CASSFGLAGANPNEQYF. The CDR3 DNA is TGTGCCAGCAGCTTTGGACTAGCGGGGGCTAACCCTAACGAGCAGTACTTC.

The chain joins TRBV28 to TRBJ1-2, with no clear D. In germline, CDR1 is MDHEN, CDR2 SYDVKM. The CDR3 has 13 amino acids. The V gene lost 6 bases and the J gene lost 5 bases, with 13 bases spanning the gap. The CDR3 coding sequence is TGTGCCAGCAGCAAGGAGATGATATATGGCTACACCTTC. Amino acid sequence: CASSKEMIYGYTF.

The chain recombines TRBV29-1 with TRBJ1-4; TRBD1 agrees at 7 bases. This CDR3 region has 14 residues. CDR1 SQVTM and CDR2 ANQGSEA come from the germline V gene. The V gene end was trimmed by 6 bases and the J gene end by 12 bases; junction bases not matched to a gene: 16. DNA of the CDR3: TGCAGCGTAGGGGAGACAGGGACGATGGCCGAACTGTTTTTT. Translating it yields CSVGETGTMAELFF.

This clone showed up just a few times. CDR3 loop: CASSTYATGTQETQYF. The CDR3 nucleotides read TGCGCCAGCAGCACCTACGCGACAGGGACCCAAGAGACCCAGTACTTC. The rearrangement links TRBV5-1 to TRBJ2-5; 7 nucleotides align to TRBD1. The CDR3 is 16 amino acids. Trimming at V came to 4 bases and at J to 1 base, leaving 10 bases not matched to a gene. Germline CDR1 and CDR2: SGHRS and YFSETQ.

The CDR3 here is CASTDRGTKGTEAFF. CDR3 nucleotides: TGTGCCAGCACCGACAGGGGGACTAAGGGCACTGAAGCTTTCTTT. The V and J genes are TRBV5-6 and TRBJ1-1; 9 positions agree with TRBD1. The CDR3 totals 15 residues. V lost 6 bases, J lost 4 bases, and 10 bases stayed unmatched. Germline values: CDR1 SGHDT, CDR2 YYEEEE.

The chain has TRBV6-1 and TRBJ1-1; D gene ambiguous. Trimming cost V 6 bases and J 2 bases, with 16 bases left between them. The germline V gene encodes CDR1 MNHNS and CDR2 SASEGT. CDR3 length equals 15 residues. CDR3 sequence (DNA): TGTGCCAGCAGACGACTTCCAACTGAAAACACTGAAGCTTTCTTT. It yields the protein CASRRLPTENTEAFF.

The chain recombines TRBV5-1 with TRBJ1-2; 8 bases align to TRBD1. J lost 8 bases, V lost 4 bases, and 7 bases had no gene match. The germline V gene encodes CDR1 SGHRS and CDR2 YFSETQ. The CDR3 sequence is 13 residues long. The CDR3 loop reads CASSIQGVGGYTF. The CDR3 nucleotides are TGCGCCAGCAGCATACAGGGGGTAGGAGGCTACACCTTC.

The rearrangement uses TRBV28 and TRBJ1-2; weak D call: TRBD1 (6 bases). The germline gives CDR1 MDHEN, CDR2 SYDVKM. This CDR3 comprises 16 residues. V dropped 6 bases and J dropped 4 bases, with 21 bases sitting between them. CDR3 sequence: CASSSRTVTIIYGYTF. CDR3 bases: TGTGCCAGCAGCTCCAGGACAGTCACGATTATCTATGGCTACACCTTC.

The chain employs TRBV11-2 and TRBJ1-1, with a weak D call TRBD1 (5 bases). V was trimmed by 4 bases and J by 1 base, leaving 16 bases between them. Germline CDR1 SGHAT, CDR2 FQNNGV. This CDR3 has 16 amino acids. The CDR3 is CASSSPFGQKNTEAFF. In DNA form, the CDR3 reads TGTGCCAGCAGCTCACCGTTCGGACAAAAGAACACTGAAGCTTTCTTT. Full variable domain (rest looked up from reference TRBV11-2 and TRBJ1-1): EAGVAQSPRYKIIEKRQSVAFWCNPISGHATLYWYQQILGQGPKLLIQFQNNGVVDDSQLPKDRFSAERLKGVDSTLKIQPAKLEDSAVYLCASSSPFGQKNTEAFFGQGTRLTVV.

The V gene is TRBV4-3, the J gene TRBJ2-1; possible D gene TRBD2, 7 bases. The V end was cut by 0 bases, the J end by 4 bases, with 16 bases between. This CDR3 is built from 17 residues. In germline, CDR1 is LGHNA, CDR2 YSLEER. CDR3 bases: TGCGCCAGCAGCCAAGAGGTGGGGGGGCTTGCGTACAATGAGCAGTTCTTC. Translation: CASSQEVGGLAYNEQFF.

This chain uses TRBV28 with TRBJ1-1, with D possibly TRBD1 on 6 matching bases. V lost 7 bases, J lost 3 bases, and 18 bases lay in between. The CDR3 sequence is 15 residues long. The germline V gene has CDR1 MDHEN and CDR2 SYDVKM. The CDR3 protein is CASTTLYRVYTEAFF. In DNA form, the CDR3 reads TGTGCCAGCACTACTTTATACAGGGTCTACACTGAAGCTTTCTTT.

The chain carries TRBV9 and TRBJ1-1; D ambiguous. V was cut by 0 bases and J by 2 bases, with 11 bases left in between. The CDR3 loop spans 15 amino acids. Germline-derived CDR1 and CDR2 are SGDLS and YYNGEE. CDR3 nucleotide sequence: TGTGCCAGCAGCGTAGAACCGGGTGCAAACACTGAAGCTTTCTTT. It encodes CASSVEPGANTEAFF.

This chain links TRBV7-2 with TRBJ2-1; 10 bases align to TRBD2. The CDR3 contains 16 residues. J lost 4 bases, V lost 5 bases, and 8 bases had no gene match. Germline loops: CDR1 SGHTA, CDR2 FQGNSA. The CDR3 spells CASSLHSSGGYNEQFF. The CDR3 DNA reads TGTGCCAGCAGCCTACATTCTAGCGGGGGATACAATGAGCAGTTCTTC.

V usage is TRBV2 and J usage is TRBJ1-3; the D is unclear. The CDR3 spans 13 residues. Per germline, CDR1 SNHLY and CDR2 FYNNEI. Trimming took off 6 bases at V and 2 bases at J, with 8 bases between the two ends. The CDR3, as DNA: TGTGCCAGCAGAGGAACAGCTGGAAACACCATATATTTT. It encodes CASRGTAGNTIYF.